Described below is a single TCR beta chain sequence and its context. This clonotype was seen only a few times. Its antigen remains unidentified. Per-nucleotide qualities are absent, and no much larger clonotype sits a single base away. PBMCs were isolated by Ficoll-Paque density gradient centrifugation. CDR1 is given as SEHNR and CDR2 as FQNEAQ, both from the germline V gene (reference sequence). The V and J ends are trimmed by 4 bases and 2 bases, leaving 11 bases between them. The cysteine opens and the phenylalanine closes a CDR3 of 14 amino acids. Here the CDR3 DNA is all that survives: 42 bases in frame from base 1. The sample comes from a study of T-cell memory formation after mild COVID-19 listed by TCRdb under 2021. Looking at the study overall: TCR sequence clusters from the two donors were found to be largely donor specific. T-cell clones expanding and contracting after mild COVID-19 in two donors were tracked by longitudinal TCRalpha and TCRbeta repertoire sequencing. Two young, previously healthy adult volunteers, one female and one male, were included in the cohort.

These reads were obtained on an Illumina NovaSeq 6000. cDNA libraries for TCRalpha and TCRbeta were prepared by 5'RACE using constant-segment primers, with sample barcodes and unique molecular identifiers added. Trizol reagent was used to extract RNA from every sample. Library amplification was performed in two PCR steps, and a second sample barcode and Illumina TruSeq adapters were introduced in the second step. Libraries were sequenced on an Illumina NovaSeq with 2 x 150 bp paired-end reads. In the paper's pipeline: Demultiplexing of reads and collapsing into UMI-guided consensus sequences were performed with migec v1.2.7. Using mixcr v2.1.11, UMI consensuses were aligned to TRA and TRB V and J templates and then assembled into clonotypes. A clonotype was counted as expanded or contracted only when both edgeR and NoisET called the clonotype significant, with the noise models trained on biological replicates. For edgeR calls, the thresholds were a false discovery rate-adjusted p below 0.01 and a log2 fold-change of 1. As an exploratory analysis of dynamics, max-normalized trajectories of the 1000 most abundant clonotypes were examined with PCA combined with hierarchical clustering. Separately sequenced CD4+ and CD8+ repertoires were used to assign the CD4 or CD8 phenotype of responding clones. TCRdb reanalyzed the raw reads on its own, using fastp at Q25 for trimming and MiXCR for clone calling, and kept in-frame beta chains. Duplicate CDR3 protein sequences are folded into a single record with the most common DNA and genes. TCRdb, rather than the study authors, made the V and J calls. Across this sample there are about 140,000 distinct CDR3 sequences, with about 14% seen only once. Together, the top ten hold roughly 14% of the sample.

The paper's findings and limits, for the study overall: Whether the second-wave clones peaking on day 37 were SARS-CoV-2 specific was not confirmed. The study included only a couple of mild cases, and larger cohorts that include severe cases with pre-infection samples were judged to be necessary. Some responding clones were found in pre-infection memory, which suggests that pre-existing cross-reactive memory T cells took part in the SARS-CoV-2 response. Contracting CD4+ clones were found mainly in CM and EM memory subsets, while CD8+ clones were enriched in EMRA. From day 15 to 85, contracting clones showed balanced CD4/CD8 phenotypes, whereas a second wave of clones that expanded from day 15 to 37 leaned towards CD4+.

The material sequenced was PBMCs or a T cell subset sorted from them (not recorded which). This clonotype was obtained from an adult woman who had mild COVID-19 (a few samples of this study predate the infection). The sample titles of this study are shuffled in the database, so cell type and time point are left out; the donor was told from shared clones. The sequence links TRBV7-9 to TRBJ1-2; the best D guess is TRBD1, with 5 bases matching. The base sequence is TGTGCCAGCAGCTCCCATACAGGCAACTATGGCTACACCTTC. It translates to CASSSHTGNYGYTF.